This T cell receptor (beta chain) was profiled in a study of blood T cell repertoires in COVID-19. J gave up 8 bases and V 5 bases, and 6 bases lay outside the gene matches. The CDR3 totals 14 residues. Germline lookup yields CDR1 SGHAT and CDR2 FQDESV (reference sequence). Sequencing was performed with immunoSEQ multiplex PCR; in TCRdb, only in-frame clones are kept and a portion is missing. The table records 380,000 or so clones, roughly 90% of them present only once. This sequence joins TRBV11-1 and TRBJ2-5; 12 nucleotides agree with TRBD1. Source material: peripheral blood. The TCR comes from a man aged 40-50 years with acute or convalescent COVID-19. In nucleotides, the CDR3 is TGTGCCAGCAGCCACCCGGGACAGGGGGCTACCCAGTACTTC. It translates to CASSHPGQGATQYF.